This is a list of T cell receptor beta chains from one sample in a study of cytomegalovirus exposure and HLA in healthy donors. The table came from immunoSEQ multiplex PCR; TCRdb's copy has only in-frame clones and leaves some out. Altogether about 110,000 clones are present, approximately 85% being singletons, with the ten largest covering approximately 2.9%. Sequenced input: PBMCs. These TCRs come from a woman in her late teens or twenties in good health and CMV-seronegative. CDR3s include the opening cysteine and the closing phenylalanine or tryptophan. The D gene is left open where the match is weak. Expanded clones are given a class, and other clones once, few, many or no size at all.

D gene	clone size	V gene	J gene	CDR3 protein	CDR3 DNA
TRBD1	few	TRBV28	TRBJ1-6	CASSRVDRDDSPLHF	TGTGCCAGCAGCCGCGTCGACAGGGATGATTCACCCCTCCACTTT
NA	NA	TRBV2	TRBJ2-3	CASRAEGGSTDTQYF	TGTGCCAGCAGAGCCGAGGGGGGGAGCACAGATACGCAGTATTTT
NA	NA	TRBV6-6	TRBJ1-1	CASRDRTNTEAFF	TGTGCCAGCAGAGACAGGACGAACACTGAAGCTTTCTTT
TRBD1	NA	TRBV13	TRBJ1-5	CASSPRGQGPQHF	TGTGCCAGCAGCCCTAGAGGACAGGGGCCCCAGCATTTT
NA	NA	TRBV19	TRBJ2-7	CASSIGQQYEQYF	TGTGCCAGTAGTATAGGACAGCAATACGAGCAGTACTTC
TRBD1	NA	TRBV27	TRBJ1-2	CASAFPGGEGYTF	TGTGCCAGCGCCTTTCCAGGGGGAGAGGGCTACACCTTC
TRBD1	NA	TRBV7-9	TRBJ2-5	CASSRSNRGKETQYF	TGTGCCAGCAGCCGTTCTAACAGGGGTAAAGAGACCCAGTACTTC
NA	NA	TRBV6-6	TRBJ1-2	CAFGDLLYGYTF	TGTGCCTTCGGGGATCTGCTCTATGGCTACACCTTC
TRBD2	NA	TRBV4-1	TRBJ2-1	CASSPSRGGGYNEQFF	TGCGCCAGCAGCCCCTCGCGCGGCGGGGGTTACAATGAGCAGTTCTTC
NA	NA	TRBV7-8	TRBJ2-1	CASSLGSNEQFF	TGTGCCAGCAGCTTAGGCAGCAATGAGCAGTTCTTC
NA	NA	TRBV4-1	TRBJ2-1	CASSQAVAGEQFF	TGCGCCAGCAGCCAAGCAGTGGCTGGTGAGCAGTTCTTC
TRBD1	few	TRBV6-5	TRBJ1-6	CASSYGTGNSPLHF	TGTGCCAGCAGTTACGGGACAGGGAATTCACCCCTCCACTTT
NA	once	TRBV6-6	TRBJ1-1	CASRTDKAVEAFF	TGTGCCAGCAGAACCGATAAGGCGGTTGAAGCTTTCTTT
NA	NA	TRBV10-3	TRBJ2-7	CAISGHGYEQYF	TGTGCCATCAGTGGCCACGGCTACGAGCAGTACTTC
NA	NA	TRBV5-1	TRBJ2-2	CASSLGFGTGELFF	TGCGCCAGCAGCTTGGGTTTCGGTACCGGGGAGCTGTTTTTT
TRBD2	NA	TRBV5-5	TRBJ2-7	CASSLRLADYEQYF	TGTGCCAGCAGCTTGAGGCTAGCGGATTACGAGCAGTACTTC
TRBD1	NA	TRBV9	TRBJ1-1	CASSGRTGSTEAFF	TGTGCCAGCAGCGGCCGGACAGGGAGCACTGAAGCTTTCTTT
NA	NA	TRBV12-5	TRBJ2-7	CASGLVLLWAVISYEQYF	TGTGCTAGTGGTTTGGTACTCTTGTGGGCAGTGATCTCCTACGAGCAGTACTTC
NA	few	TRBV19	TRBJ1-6	CASSWTERNSPLHF	TGTGCCAGTAGCTGGACAGAGAGGAATTCACCCCTCCACTTT
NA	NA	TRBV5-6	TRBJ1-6	CASSLDSSGSPLHF	TGTGCCAGCAGCCTAGACAGCTCGGGTTCACCCCTCCACTTT
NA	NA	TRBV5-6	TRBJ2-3	CASNRGPDTQYF	TGTGCCAGCAATAGGGGCCCAGATACGCAGTATTTT
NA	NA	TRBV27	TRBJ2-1	CASWEEGSEQFF	TGTGCCAGCTGGGAGGAGGGAAGTGAGCAGTTCTTC
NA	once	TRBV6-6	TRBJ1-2	CASSEGSFSYGYTF	TGTGCCAGCTCGGAGGGGAGTTTCTCATATGGCTACACCTTC
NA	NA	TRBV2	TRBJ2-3	CASSVSPFFSADTQYF	TGTGCCAGCAGTGTGTCCCCCTTTTTTAGCGCAGATACGCAGTATTTT
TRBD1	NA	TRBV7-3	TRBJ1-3	CAGTDSGNTIYF	TGTGCGGGGACAGACTCTGGAAACACCATATATTTT
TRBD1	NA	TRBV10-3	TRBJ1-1	CAIGGDRGLNTEAFF	TGTGCCATCGGTGGGGACAGGGGTTTGAACACTGAAGCTTTCTTT
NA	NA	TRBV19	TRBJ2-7	CASSARADEQYF	TGTGCCAGTAGTGCCAGGGCTGACGAGCAGTACTTC
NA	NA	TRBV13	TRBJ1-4	CASGIRGGGEKLFF	TGTGCCAGCGGGATTAGGGGCGGGGGTGAAAAACTGTTTTTT
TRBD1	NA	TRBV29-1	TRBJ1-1	CSVGQLMNTEAFF	TGCAGCGTGGGACAGTTAATGAACACTGAAGCTTTCTTT
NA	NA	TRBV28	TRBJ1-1	CASSLQTLNTEAFF	TGTGCCAGCAGTCTCCAGACACTTAACACTGAAGCTTTCTTT
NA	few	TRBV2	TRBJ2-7	CASSEEEVSYEQYF	TGTGCCAGCAGTGAAGAAGAGGTCTCCTACGAGCAGTACTTC
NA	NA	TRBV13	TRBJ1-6	CASSQEYSPLHF	TGTGCCAGCAGCCAAGAGTATTCACCCCTCCACTTT
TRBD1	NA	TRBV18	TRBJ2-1	CASSPQQGAGNEQFF	TGTGCCAGCTCACCTCAACAGGGGGCGGGTAATGAGCAGTTCTTC
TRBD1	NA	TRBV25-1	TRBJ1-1	CASSERTGMVNTEAFF	TGTGCCAGCAGTGAACGGACAGGGATGGTGAACACTGAAGCTTTCTTT